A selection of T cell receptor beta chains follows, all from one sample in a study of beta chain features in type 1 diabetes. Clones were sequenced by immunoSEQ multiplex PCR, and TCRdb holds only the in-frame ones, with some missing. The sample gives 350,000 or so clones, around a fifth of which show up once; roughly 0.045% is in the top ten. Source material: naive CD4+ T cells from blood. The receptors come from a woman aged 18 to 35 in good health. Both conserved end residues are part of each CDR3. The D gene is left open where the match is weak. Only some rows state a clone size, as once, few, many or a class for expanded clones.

CDR3 DNA: TGTGCCAGCAGCTCAGGACAGCCGAACACTGAAGCTTTCTTT
CDR3 protein: CASSSGQPNTEAFF
D gene: NA
J gene: TRBJ1-1
clone size: NA
V gene: TRBV7-2

CDR3 DNA: TGTGCCTGGAGTGTACAATGGGGGCCCGAAGAGACCCAGTACTTC
CDR3 protein: CAWSVQWGPEETQYF
D gene: NA
J gene: TRBJ2-5
clone size: NA
V gene: TRBV30

CDR3 DNA: TGTGCCAGCAGCTCCAGCGGGATGCGGCCAACATACACAGATACGCAGTATTTT
CDR3 protein: CASSSSGMRPTYTDTQYF
D gene: TRBD2
J gene: TRBJ2-3
clone size: NA
V gene: TRBV7-2

CDR3 DNA: TGTGCCAGCAGTTTCCAAAGCGGTAGCTCCTACAATGAGCAGTTCTTC
CDR3 protein: CASSFQSGSSYNEQFF
D gene: NA
J gene: TRBJ2-1
clone size: NA
V gene: TRBV6-5

CDR3 DNA: TGTGCCAGCAGCTTACAGGGGACCAATTCACCCCTCCACTTT
CDR3 protein: CASSLQGTNSPLHF
D gene: NA
J gene: TRBJ1-6
clone size: NA
V gene: TRBV7-2

CDR3 DNA: TGTGCCACCAGCAGAGATTCTAGCGGGAGGCCCAACACCGGGGAGCTGTTTTTT
CDR3 protein: CATSRDSSGRPNTGELFF
D gene: TRBD2
J gene: TRBJ2-2
clone size: few
V gene: TRBV15

CDR3 DNA: TGTGCCAGCTCATCACAGGAGAACTATGGCTACACCTTC
CDR3 protein: CASSSQENYGYTF
D gene: NA
J gene: TRBJ1-2
clone size: few
V gene: TRBV18

CDR3 DNA: TGTGCCATAGCAGGGACAGGGGTAATCGGGGAGCTGTTTTTT
CDR3 protein: CAIAGTGVIGELFF
D gene: TRBD1
J gene: TRBJ2-2
clone size: few
V gene: TRBV10-3

CDR3 DNA: TGCGCCAGCAGCCAAGCCTTCCCTAGCGGGAGGGCGGGTGCGTACTTC
CDR3 protein: CASSQAFPSGRAGAYF
D gene: TRBD2
J gene: TRBJ2-7
clone size: few
V gene: TRBV4-1

CDR3 DNA: TGTGCCAGCAGTGAAAGGGACAGCTCCTACGAGCAGTACTTC
CDR3 protein: CASSERDSSYEQYF
D gene: TRBD1
J gene: TRBJ2-7
clone size: NA
V gene: TRBV2

CDR3 DNA: TGTGCCAGCACCCCGCTCCAACTAGCCGGGCAAGATACGCAGTATTTT
CDR3 protein: CASTPLQLAGQDTQYF
D gene: NA
J gene: TRBJ2-3
clone size: NA
V gene: TRBV2

CDR3 DNA: TGTGCCAGCAGGTTCATGGGAGCGGGGGTTGCGCAGTATTTT
CDR3 protein: CASRFMGAGVAQYF
D gene: TRBD2
J gene: TRBJ2-3
clone size: few
V gene: TRBV5-6

CDR3 DNA: TGTGCCAGCAGCCGACAAGGAACTAATGAAAAACTGTTTTTT
CDR3 protein: CASSRQGTNEKLFF
D gene: NA
J gene: TRBJ1-4
clone size: NA
V gene: TRBV14

CDR3 DNA: TGTGCCAGTAGGGAGTTCAATGAGCAGTTCTTC
CDR3 protein: CASREFNEQFF
D gene: NA
J gene: TRBJ2-1
clone size: NA
V gene: TRBV19

CDR3 DNA: TGCGCCAGCAGCTTGGTCCCAGAGAACACTGAAGCTTTCTTT
CDR3 protein: CASSLVPENTEAFF
D gene: NA
J gene: TRBJ1-1
clone size: NA
V gene: TRBV5-1

CDR3 DNA: TGTGCCTGGAGTGGGGGCCGAGAAGCTTTCTTT
CDR3 protein: CAWSGGREAFF
D gene: NA
J gene: TRBJ1-1
clone size: few
V gene: TRBV30

CDR3 DNA: TGTGCCAGCAGCTTAGCCGGGGAGCAGTACTTC
CDR3 protein: CASSLAGEQYF
D gene: NA
J gene: TRBJ2-7
clone size: few
V gene: TRBV7-2

CDR3 DNA: TGTGCCAGCATCGGGGACAGATTTCGTTCCCGAACGCAGTATTTT
CDR3 protein: CASIGDRFRSRTQYF
D gene: TRBD1
J gene: TRBJ2-3
clone size: NA
V gene: TRBV2

CDR3 DNA: TGTGCCTGGAGTGGAGGGAATCGATGGGGCTACACCTTC
CDR3 protein: CAWSGGNRWGYTF
D gene: NA
J gene: TRBJ1-2
clone size: NA
V gene: TRBV30

CDR3 DNA: TGTGCCAGCGGGACTAGCGGGGGAGAAGAGACCCAGTACTTC
CDR3 protein: CASGTSGGEETQYF
D gene: TRBD2
J gene: TRBJ2-5
clone size: NA
V gene: TRBV5-5

CDR3 DNA: TGTGCCAGCAGTCATCATGGGAGCTCTTATGGCTACACCTTC
CDR3 protein: CASSHHGSSYGYTF
D gene: NA
J gene: TRBJ1-2
clone size: few
V gene: TRBV25-1

CDR3 DNA: TGTGCCAGCTCACCACCCTCAGGGATGGGGAACACCGGGGAGCTGTTTTTT
CDR3 protein: CASSPPSGMGNTGELFF
D gene: NA
J gene: TRBJ2-2
clone size: once
V gene: TRBV18

CDR3 DNA: TGTGCCAGTAGTCAAGGACAAGACCAAGAGACCCAGTACTTC
CDR3 protein: CASSQGQDQETQYF
D gene: NA
J gene: TRBJ2-5
clone size: NA
V gene: TRBV19

CDR3 DNA: TGTGCCAGCTCACCACCGGAGATTAACATTCAGTACTTC
CDR3 protein: CASSPPEINIQYF
D gene: NA
J gene: TRBJ2-4
clone size: few
V gene: TRBV18

CDR3 DNA: TGTGCCAGCAGCGTAGCTGGGGCGGGGGGTTACAATGAGCAGTTCTTC
CDR3 protein: CASSVAGAGGYNEQFF
D gene: TRBD2
J gene: TRBJ2-1
clone size: NA
V gene: TRBV9

CDR3 DNA: TGTGCCAGCAGTCCGGGGACTAGCCCTACCGGGGACTACGAGCAGTACTTC
CDR3 protein: CASSPGTSPTGDYEQYF
D gene: TRBD2
J gene: TRBJ2-7
clone size: NA
V gene: TRBV27

CDR3 DNA: TGTGCCAGCAAGCAGGACTTGACCACCGGGGAGCTGTTTTTT
CDR3 protein: CASKQDLTTGELFF
D gene: NA
J gene: TRBJ2-2
clone size: NA
V gene: TRBV5-4

CDR3 DNA: TGTGCCAGCAGCTTTCGGGACAGTTATAATTCACCCCTCCACTTT
CDR3 protein: CASSFRDSYNSPLHF
D gene: TRBD1
J gene: TRBJ1-6
clone size: NA
V gene: TRBV5-6

CDR3 DNA: TGTGCCTGGAGTCCAGGGACTAGCGGGACAGATACGCAGTATTTT
CDR3 protein: CAWSPGTSGTDTQYF
D gene: TRBD2
J gene: TRBJ2-3
clone size: NA
V gene: TRBV30

CDR3 DNA: TGTGCCAGCAGCGTAGTTCCTAGCGGGGTTAGCTCCTACAATGAGCAGTTCTTC
CDR3 protein: CASSVVPSGVSSYNEQFF
D gene: TRBD2
J gene: TRBJ2-1
clone size: NA
V gene: TRBV9

CDR3 DNA: TGTGCCTGGAGTCTAGGCGGGACAGGGGCCTACGAGCAGTACTTC
CDR3 protein: CAWSLGGTGAYEQYF
D gene: TRBD1
J gene: TRBJ2-7
clone size: few
V gene: TRBV30

CDR3 DNA: TGTGCTAGTGGTTTACAGGGGAACACCGGGGAGCTGTTTTTT
CDR3 protein: CASGLQGNTGELFF
D gene: NA
J gene: TRBJ2-2
clone size: few
V gene: TRBV12-5

CDR3 DNA: TGTGCCAGCAGCTCCAACCGCTGGGGCACCAATCAGCCCCAGCATTTT
CDR3 protein: CASSSNRWGTNQPQHF
D gene: NA
J gene: TRBJ1-5
clone size: NA
V gene: TRBV7-9

CDR3 DNA: TGTGCCAGCAGCCAAGGACGGAGTCCCGACGAGCAGTACTTC
CDR3 protein: CASSQGRSPDEQYF
D gene: NA
J gene: TRBJ2-7
clone size: few
V gene: TRBV4-2

CDR3 DNA: TGTGCCAGCAGCTTATCACTACCCGTGGTAGATACGCAGTATTTT
CDR3 protein: CASSLSLPVVDTQYF
D gene: NA
J gene: TRBJ2-3
clone size: few
V gene: TRBV7-9

CDR3 DNA: TGCGCCAGCAGCTTGGCCCGGACAGGGGGAAACGAGCAGTACTTC
CDR3 protein: CASSLARTGGNEQYF
D gene: TRBD1
J gene: TRBJ2-7
clone size: few
V gene: TRBV5-1

CDR3 DNA: TGTGCCATCAGTGATCCTAACGTGAACGATGGCTACACCTTC
CDR3 protein: CAISDPNVNDGYTF
D gene: NA
J gene: TRBJ1-2
clone size: NA
V gene: TRBV10-3

CDR3 DNA: TGTGCCAGCTCCAGATGGACTAGAAACACCGGGGAGCTGTTTTTT
CDR3 protein: CASSRWTRNTGELFF
D gene: TRBD2
J gene: TRBJ2-2
clone size: once
V gene: TRBV2

CDR3 DNA: TGCAGCGTGTCGACTTTCACAGATACGCAGTATTTT
CDR3 protein: CSVSTFTDTQYF
D gene: NA
J gene: TRBJ2-3
clone size: few
V gene: TRBV29-1